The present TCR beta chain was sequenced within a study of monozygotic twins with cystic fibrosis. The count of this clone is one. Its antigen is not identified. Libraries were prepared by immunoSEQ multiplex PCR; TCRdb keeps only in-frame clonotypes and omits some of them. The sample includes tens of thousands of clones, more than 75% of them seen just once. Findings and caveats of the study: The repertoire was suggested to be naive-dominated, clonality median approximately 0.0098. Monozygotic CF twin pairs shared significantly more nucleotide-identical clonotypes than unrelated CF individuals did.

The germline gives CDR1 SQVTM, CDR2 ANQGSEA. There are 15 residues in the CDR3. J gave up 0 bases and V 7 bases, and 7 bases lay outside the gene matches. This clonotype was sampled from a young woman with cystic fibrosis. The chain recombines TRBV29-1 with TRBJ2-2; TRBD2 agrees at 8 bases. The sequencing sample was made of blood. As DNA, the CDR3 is TGCAGCGCTGGACGGGGGGGCCCGAACACCGGGGAGCTGTTTTTT. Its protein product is CSAGRGGPNTGELFF.